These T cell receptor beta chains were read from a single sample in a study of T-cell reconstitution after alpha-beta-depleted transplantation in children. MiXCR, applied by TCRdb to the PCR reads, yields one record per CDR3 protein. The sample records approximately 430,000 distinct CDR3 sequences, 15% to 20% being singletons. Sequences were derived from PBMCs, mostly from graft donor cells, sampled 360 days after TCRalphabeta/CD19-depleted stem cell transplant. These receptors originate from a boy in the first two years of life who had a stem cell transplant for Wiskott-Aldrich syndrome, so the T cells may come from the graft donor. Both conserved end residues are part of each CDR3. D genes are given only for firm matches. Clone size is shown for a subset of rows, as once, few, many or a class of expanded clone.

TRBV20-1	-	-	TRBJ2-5	CSANPRQWQETQYF	TGCAGTGCCAATCCCCGACAGTGGCAAGAGACCCAGTACTTC
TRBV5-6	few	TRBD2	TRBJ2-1	CASSFSGGVGNEQFF	TGTGCCAGCAGCTTTAGCGGGGGGGTAGGTAATGAGCAGTTCTTC
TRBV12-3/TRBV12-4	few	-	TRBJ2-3	CASSDKQADTQYF	TGTGCCAGCAGTGATAAGCAGGCAGATACGCAGTATTTT
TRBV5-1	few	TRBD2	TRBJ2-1	CASSLTGTGLAGGPKHEQFF	TGCGCCAGCAGCTTGACCGGGACTGGACTAGCGGGAGGGCCTAAACATGAGCAGTTCTTC
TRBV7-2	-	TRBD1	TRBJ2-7	CASSSAGGAPYEQYF	TGTGCCAGCAGCTCGGCAGGGGGTGCCCCCTACGAGCAGTACTTC
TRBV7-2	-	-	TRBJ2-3	CASSPFGSADGTQYF	TGTGCCAGCAGCCCCTTCGGGTCCGCCGACGGTACGCAGTATTTT
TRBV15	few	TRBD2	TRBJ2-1	CATSRDYLVTSGRYNEQFF	TGTGCCACCAGCAGAGATTACTTGGTGACTAGCGGCCGCTACAATGAGCAGTTCTTC
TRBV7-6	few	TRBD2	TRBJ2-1	CASSLIPWLAGGRNEQFF	TGTGCCAGCAGCTTAATCCCGTGGCTAGCGGGGGGCCGCAATGAGCAGTTCTTC
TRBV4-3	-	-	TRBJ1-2	CASSQEEGGIGGYTF	TGCGCCAGCAGCCAAGAAGAGGGGGGCATTGGTGGCTACACCTTC
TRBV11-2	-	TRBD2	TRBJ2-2	CASSLRINSGRAVTGELFF	TGTGCCAGCAGCTTAAGGATAAATAGCGGGAGGGCCGTCACCGGGGAGCTGTTTTTT
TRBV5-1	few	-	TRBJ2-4	CASSNSPENIQYF	TGCGCCAGCAGCAATTCGCCGGAAAACATTCAGTACTTC
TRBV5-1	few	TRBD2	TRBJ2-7	CASSRTSGARYEQYF	TGCGCCAGCAGCAGGACTAGCGGGGCACGCTACGAGCAGTACTTC
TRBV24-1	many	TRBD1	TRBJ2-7	CATSRGQGREYF	TGTGCCACCTCAAGGGGACAGGGACGGGAGTACTTC
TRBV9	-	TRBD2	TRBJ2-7	CASSPEISGIYEQYF	TGTGCCAGCAGCCCTGAGATTAGCGGGATCTACGAGCAGTACTTC
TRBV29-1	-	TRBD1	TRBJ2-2	CSIFTGDRVAGELFF	TGCAGCATCTTTACAGGGGATCGGGTGGCCGGGGAGCTGTTTTTT
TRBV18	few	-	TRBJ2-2	CASSPLQGTNTGELFF	TGTGCCAGCTCACCACTCCAGGGTACGAACACCGGGGAGCTGTTTTTT
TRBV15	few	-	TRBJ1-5	CATSRVGNSNQPQHF	TGTGCCACCAGCAGAGTAGGGAATAGCAATCAGCCCCAGCATTTT
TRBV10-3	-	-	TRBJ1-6	CAISERDTNSPLHF	TGTGCCATCAGTGAAAGGGACACAAATTCACCCCTCCACTTT
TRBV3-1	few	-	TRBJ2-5	CASSQVHRDGETQYF	TGTGCCAGCAGCCAAGTACACAGGGATGGAGAGACCCAGTACTTC
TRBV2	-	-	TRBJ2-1	CASSEVGRHNEQFF	TGTGCCAGCAGTGAGGTGGGACGCCACAATGAGCAGTTCTTC
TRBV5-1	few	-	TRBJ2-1	CASSLIVGLQVQFF	TGCGCCAGCAGCTTAATCGTCGGCCTTCAGGTGCAGTTCTTC
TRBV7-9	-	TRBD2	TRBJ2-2	CASSSVWGGDTGELFF	TGTGCCAGCAGTTCGGTGTGGGGAGGGGACACCGGGGAGCTGTTTTTT
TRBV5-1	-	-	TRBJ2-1	CASSPAESSYNEQFF	TGCGCCAGCAGCCCCGCGGAGAGCTCCTACAATGAGCAGTTCTTC
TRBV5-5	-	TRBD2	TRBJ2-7	CASSLRREGEQYF	TGTGCCAGCAGCTTAAGGCGGGAGGGCGAGCAGTACTTC
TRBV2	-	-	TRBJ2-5	CASSATGTKRTQYF	TGTGCCAGCAGTGCTACAGGTACCAAGAGGACCCAGTACTTC
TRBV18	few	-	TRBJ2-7	CASSPYRAGEQYF	TGTGCCAGCTCACCATACAGGGCAGGCGAGCAGTACTTC
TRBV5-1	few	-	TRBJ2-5	CASSFGEWGETQYF	TGCGCCAGCAGCTTCGGAGAGTGGGGAGAGACCCAGTACTTC
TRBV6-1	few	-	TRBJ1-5	CASSEAGGQPQHF	TGTGCCAGCAGTGAAGCCGGTGGCCAGCCCCAGCATTTT
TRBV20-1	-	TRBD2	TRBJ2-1	CSARVVRGDNEQFF	TGCAGTGCTAGAGTAGTACGGGGGGACAATGAGCAGTTCTTC
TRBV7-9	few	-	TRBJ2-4	CASSPVGGEAKNIQYF	TGTGCCAGCAGCCCGGTTGGTGGGGAAGCCAAAAACATTCAGTACTTC
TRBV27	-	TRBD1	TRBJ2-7	CASSFYRQGAYEQYF	TGTGCCAGCAGTTTCTACAGACAGGGTGCCTACGAGCAGTACTTC
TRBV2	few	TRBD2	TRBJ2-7	CASSADSGVGEQYF	TGTGCCAGCAGTGCGGATAGCGGGGTAGGGGAGCAGTACTTC
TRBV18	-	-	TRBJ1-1	CASSPRFRAWALNTEAFF	TGTGCCAGCTCACCACGGTTTAGGGCTTGGGCGTTGAACACTGAAGCTTTCTTT
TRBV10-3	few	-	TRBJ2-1	CATYHPGTANEQFF	TGTGCCACCTACCACCCAGGGACGGCAAATGAGCAGTTCTTC
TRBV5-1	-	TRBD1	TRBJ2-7	CASSDMGQGDYEQYF	TGCGCCAGCAGCGATATGGGACAGGGGGACTACGAGCAGTACTTC
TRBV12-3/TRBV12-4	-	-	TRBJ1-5	CATSEGSNQPQHF	TGTGCCACCTCAGAGGGAAGCAATCAGCCCCAGCATTTT
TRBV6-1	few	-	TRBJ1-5	CASSGSSGNQPQHF	TGTGCCAGCAGTGGGTCCTCGGGTAATCAGCCCCAGCATTTT
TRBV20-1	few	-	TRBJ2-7	CSAAGPRSYEQYF	TGCAGTGCTGCGGGACCCCGCTCCTACGAGCAGTACTTC
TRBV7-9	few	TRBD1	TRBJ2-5	CASSWTGSIGTQYF	TGTGCCAGCAGCTGGACAGGGAGTATAGGGACCCAGTACTTC
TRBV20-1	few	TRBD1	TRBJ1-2	CSARARDRDYGYTF	TGCAGTGCTAGAGCACGGGACAGAGACTATGGCTACACCTTC
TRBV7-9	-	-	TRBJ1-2	CASSLEDPGKGYGYTF	TGTGCCAGCAGCTTAGAGGACCCGGGGAAGGGCTATGGCTACACCTTC
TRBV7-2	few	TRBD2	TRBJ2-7	CASSFRPLAGPSYEQYF	TGTGCCAGCAGCTTCCGGCCTCTAGCGGGCCCATCCTACGAGCAGTACTTC
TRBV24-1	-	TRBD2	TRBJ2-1	CATSDSGLAGVTTGNEQFF	TGTGCCACCAGTGACTCAGGACTAGCGGGAGTGACAACGGGGAATGAGCAGTTCTTC
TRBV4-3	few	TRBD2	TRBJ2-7	CASSQDPEGTSVYEQYF	TGCGCCAGCAGCCAAGATCCGGAGGGGACTAGCGTCTACGAGCAGTACTTC
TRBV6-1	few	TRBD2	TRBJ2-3	CASSRTSGVAGFTDTQYF	TGTGCCAGCAGTCGAACTAGCGGGGTGGCCGGTTTCACAGATACGCAGTATTTT
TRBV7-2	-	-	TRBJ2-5	CASSPRLASETQYF	TGTGCCAGCAGCCCTCGCTTAGCGTCAGAGACCCAGTACTTC
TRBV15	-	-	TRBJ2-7	CATSRDPYTYEQYF	TGTGCCACCAGCAGAGATCCCTACACCTACGAGCAGTACTTC
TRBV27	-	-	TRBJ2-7	CASSYGGPSYEQYF	TGTGCCAGCAGTTACGGGGGGCCCTCCTACGAGCAGTACTTC
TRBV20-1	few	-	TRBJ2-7	CSAGGGSSYEQYF	TGCAGTGCGGGAGGGGGCAGCTCCTACGAGCAGTACTTC
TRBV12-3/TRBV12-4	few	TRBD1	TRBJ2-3	CASWRTGSTDTQYF	TGTGCCAGCTGGAGGACAGGGAGTACAGATACGCAGTATTTT
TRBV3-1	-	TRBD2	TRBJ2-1	CASSQAESGTINNEQFF	TGTGCCAGCAGCCAAGCCGAGAGCGGGACCATTAACAATGAGCAGTTCTTC